This T cell receptor beta chain appears in the sequencing data of a study of T cell responses to AZD1222 COVID-19 vaccine. The protocol was immunoSEQ multiplex PCR, while the TCRdb copy is restricted to in-frame clones and leaves out a portion. The data contain roughly 44,000 clones, nearly 85% of them singletons. The study, taken as a whole, reports: CD4 TCRs associated with vaccination spanned spike, dominating at 160-218 and 743-854. After two AZD1222 doses, spike-specific TCR breadth and depth rose versus day 0.

This clone was recorded only once. The target antigen is unknown. This sample comprised peripheral blood, obtained on day 0 of AZD1222 vaccination. This sequence was found in an adult in good health.

The CDR3 loop is CAWTGSPGTGTSSNYGYTF. The CDR3 DNA sequence: TGTGCCTGGACCGGAAGCCCTGGGACAGGGACGTCCTCCAACTATGGCTACACCTTC. This chain joins TRBV30 and TRBJ1-2; 9 nucleotides align to TRBD1. Germline lookup yields CDR1 GTSNPN and CDR2 SVGIG (reference sequence). The CDR3 is 19 amino acids. Trimming removed 4 bases from V and 2 bases from J; junction bases left unmatched: 20. Together with reference TRBV30 and TRBJ1-2, the CDR3 gives the full variable domain: SQTIHQWPATLVQPVGSPLSLECTVEGTSNPNLYWYRQAAGRGLQLLFYSVGIGQISSEVPQNLSASRPQDRQFILSSKKLLLSDSGFYLCAWTGSPGTGTSSNYGYTFGSGTRLTVV.